This T cell receptor (beta chain) was profiled in a study of chemoradiotherapy in HPV16-positive cancers. The table came from immunoSEQ multiplex PCR; TCRdb's copy has only in-frame clones and leaves some out. The sample consists of some 14,000 clones, roughly 90% of them appearing once. With regard to this clone: Its antigen remains unknown.

Deletions cut 3 bases from V and 4 bases from J, with 13 bases between. CDR3 length: 14 amino acids. Germline V gene sequence: CDR1 SGHNT, CDR2 YYREEE (reference sequence). Repeated repertoire sampling spanned the course of chemoradiotherapy. Overall study results and limits: Candidate HPV-specific clones and E7-related TCR motifs grew in tumor during treatment. HPV-responsive T-cell expansion during chemoradiotherapy was linked to improved recurrence-free survival in HPV16-positive patients.

This clonotype originated in a human donor with HPV-associated anogenital cancer. The chain uses TRBV5-4 and TRBJ1-1; D might be TRBD1 (5 bases). The sample consisted of tumor tissue, taken from a patient who underwent chemoradiotherapy. CDR3 bases: TGTGCCAGCAGCTCGTGGGGCCGGCGCACTGAAGCTTTCTTT. This translates into CASSSWGRRTEAFF. Full variable domain (remainder filled in from reference TRBV5-4 and TRBJ1-1): ETGVTQSPTHLIKTRGQQVTLRCSSQSGHNTVSWYQQALGQGPQFIFQYYREEENGRGNFPPRFSGLQFPNYSSELNVNALELDDSALYLCASSSWGRRTEAFFGQGTRLTVV.